What follows are 19 T cell receptor beta chains derived from one specimen sequenced in a study of T-cell reconstitution after alpha-beta-depleted transplantation in children. A TCRbeta library incorporating unique molecular identifiers was prepared. One entry per CDR3 protein, called by TCRdb with MiXCR from the PCR reads. The sample shows 250,000 to 400,000 distinct CDR3 sequences, roughly 25% of them seen only once. The material sequenced was PBMCs, mostly from graft donor cells, taken 180 days after TCRalphabeta/CD19-depleted stem cell transplant. These receptors were taken from a male patient younger than 18 who had a stem cell transplant for acute lymphoblastic leukemia, so the T cells may come from the graft donor.

The rearrangement uses TRBV27 and TRBJ1-2; TRBD1 agrees at 10 bases. V lost 3 bases to trimming and J lost 7 bases; unmatched junction nucleotides: 14. This CDR3 region has 17 residues. The germline CDR1 and CDR2 sequences are MNHEY and SMNVEV (reference sequence). This chain's CDR3 is CASSFYTPGQGGSGYTF. The CDR3 nucleotides read TGTGCCAGCAGTTTCTATACCCCCGGACAGGGGGGAAGTGGCTACACCTTC.

A few counts support this clonotype. This chain connects TRBV5-1 to TRBJ2-7; the D gene could be TRBD1 or TRBD2 (5 bases each). Trimming shortened V by 2 bases and J by 1 base, and 16 bases separated the two germline ends. CDR3 length: 16 residues. CDR1 SGHRS and CDR2 YFSETQ come from the germline V gene. In nucleotides, the CDR3 is TGCGCCAGCAGCTTCGTTTCCGGGACCCGATCCTACGAGCAGTACTTC. Amino acid sequence: CASSFVSGTRSYEQYF.

This clonotype was seen many times. The chain couples TRBV7-8 to TRBJ2-2; TRBD1 matches at 7 bases. The trim removed 1 base at V and 4 bases at J, leaving 0 bases unmatched. CDR3 length: 14 amino acids. The V gene's germline CDR1 is SGHVS and CDR2 FQNEAQ. The CDR3 here is CASSLGDSTGELFF. The CDR3 region has the DNA TGTGCCAGCAGCTTAGGGGACAGCACCGGGGAGCTGTTTTTT. Filled out from reference TRBV7-8 and TRBJ2-2, the complete variable domain reads GAGVSQSPRYKVAKRGQDVALRCDPISGHVSLFWYQQALGQGPEFLTYFQNEAQLDKSGLPSDRFFAERPEGSVSTLKIQRTQQEDSAVYLCASSLGDSTGELFFGEGSRLTVL.

This clonotype was counted many times. The chain recombines TRBV15 with TRBJ2-5, with a weak D call TRBD1 (5 bases). V was trimmed by 0 bases and J by 7 bases, leaving 12 bases between them. Germline lookup yields CDR1 LNHNV and CDR2 YYDKDF (reference sequence). The CDR3 is 14 residues long. CDR3 residues: CATSRDKGVATQYF. The CDR3 bases are TGTGCCACCAGCAGAGATAAAGGGGTTGCGACCCAGTACTTC.

Worth noting for this clonotype: This may be a read error: a much more frequent sequence differs by one nucleotide. The chain is built from TRBV12-3 or TRBV12-4 and TRBJ2-1, with 13 bases that match TRBD2. The CDR3 has 15 amino acids. V was clipped by 7 bases and J by 9 bases; unmatched bases: 9. This CDR3 reads CASNGGLAGFCEQFF. DNA for the CDR3: TGTGCCAGCAACGGGGGACTAGCGGGGTTTTGTGAGCAGTTCTTC.

V usage is TRBV7-3 and J usage is TRBJ2-3, with D unresolved. The CDR3 length is 11 residues. With 5 bases removed from V and 6 bases from J, the gap between germline ends came to 6 bases. Germline V gene sequence: CDR1 SGHTA, CDR2 FQGTGA. The DNA for the CDR3 is TGTGCCAGCAGCGATGGGGATACGCAGTATTTT. Residues: CASSDGDTQYF.

The rearrangement uses TRBV19 and TRBJ2-7, with 8 bases that match TRBD2. The ends lost 4 bases at V and 1 base at J; junction bases unmatched: 3. Germline CDR1 and CDR2: LNHDA and SQIVND (reference sequence). The CDR3 consists of 14 residues. The CDR3 nucleotides are TGTGCCAGTAGTAACGGGAGGGAGTCCTACGAGCAGTACTTC. Protein sequence: CASSNGRESYEQYF. Drawing the rest from reference TRBV19 and TRBJ2-7, the complete variable domain is DGGITQSPKYLFRKEGQNVTLSCEQNLNHDAMYWYRQDPGQGLRLIYYSQIVNDFQKGDIAEGYSVSREKKESFPLTVTSAQKNPTAFYLCASSNGRESYEQYFGPGTRLTVT.

This clonotype has just a few counts. The chain employs TRBV20-1 and TRBJ2-3; D possibly matches TRBD1 or TRBD2 (5 bases each). From germline, CDR1 is DFQATT and CDR2 SNEGSKA (reference sequence). V dropped 3 bases and J dropped 1 base, with 23 bases sitting between them. The CDR3 is made up of 18 amino acids. The CDR3 sequence is CSARTVAGTRRGTDTQYF. The CDR3 DNA sequence: TGCAGTGCTAGGACGGTAGCAGGGACCCGGCGCGGCACAGATACGCAGTATTTT.

This clonotype was picked up a small number of times. V usage is TRBV11-2 and J usage is TRBJ2-7, with TRBD1 identical over 8 bases. The CDR3 length is 15 residues. Trimming removed 1 base from V and 3 bases from J; junction bases left unmatched: 5. Germline CDR1 SGHAT, CDR2 FQNNGV. CDR3 residues: CASSLGSDRVYEQYF. CDR3 nucleotide sequence: TGTGCCAGCAGCTTAGGCTCGGACAGGGTCTACGAGCAGTACTTC.

This clonotype is medium-sized (0.01 to 0.1%) by share. The J gene is TRBJ1-3, the V gene TRBV7-2, with TRBD1 matching over 12 bases. Germline-derived CDR1 and CDR2 are SGHTA and FQGNSA. The V gene end was trimmed by 5 bases and the J gene end by 4 bases; junction bases not matched to a gene: 12. This CDR3 spans 18 amino acids. The CDR3 bases are TGTGCCAGCAGCAACATGGGGGGGACAGGGGGCTCAGGAAACACCATATATTTT. Translating it yields CASSNMGGTGGSGNTIYF. The full variable domain, in which reference TRBV7-2 and TRBJ1-3 provide the parts outside the CDR3, is GAGVSQSPSNKVTEKGKDVELRCDPISGHTALYWYRQSLGQGLEFLIYFQGNSAPDKSGLPSDRFSAERTGGSVSTLTIQRTQQEDSAVYLCASSNMGGTGGSGNTIYFGEGSWLTVV.

This clonotype was detected only a few times. The chain couples TRBV27 to TRBJ2-2; D gene ambiguous. The CDR3 spans 15 residues. V lost 6 bases to trimming and J lost 1 base, with 12 bases between them. CDR1 is MNHEY and CDR2 is SMNVEV in the germline V gene (reference sequence). CDR3 in amino acids: CASRPWAVNTGELFF. In nucleotides, the CDR3 is TGTGCCAGCAGGCCCTGGGCGGTGAACACCGGGGAGCTGTTTTTT.

This clonotype was picked up a small number of times. CDR3 loop: CSGTQAYEQYF. The CDR3 DNA reads TGCAGCGGGACACAGGCCTACGAGCAGTACTTC. The rearrangement uses TRBV29-1 and TRBJ2-7; D possibly corresponds to TRBD1 (5 bases). This CDR3 has 11 amino acids. Trimming removed 7 bases at V and 2 bases at J, with 9 bases between. Germline CDR1 is SQVTM and CDR2 is ANQGSEA.

This clonotype was seen repeatedly, ten times or more. This chain joins TRBV12-3 or TRBV12-4 and TRBJ1-2, with D perhaps TRBD1 (5 bases). Trimming took off 1 base at V and 8 bases at J, with 11 bases between the two ends. The CDR3 contains 13 residues. The CDR3 bases are TGTGCCAGCAGTTTAGGCGGGGGTAAGGGCTACACCTTC. This codes for CASSLGGGKGYTF.

The chain has TRBV15 and TRBJ2-7; D is uncertain. The germline gives CDR1 LNHNV, CDR2 YYDKDF (reference sequence). The CDR3 is 15 residues long. V was trimmed by 0 bases and J by 3 bases, leaving 12 bases between them. CDR3 DNA: TGTGCCACCAGCAGAGATCATGGCCTAAGCTACGAGCAGTACTTC. It is translated as CATSRDHGLSYEQYF. Full variable domain (remainder filled in from reference TRBV15 and TRBJ2-7): DAMVIQNPRYQVTQFGKPVTLSCSQTLNHNVMYWYQQKSSQAPKLLFHYYDKDFNNEADTPDNFQSRRPNTSFCFLDIRSPGLGDTAMYLCATSRDHGLSYEQYFGPGTRLTVT.

A few counts support this clonotype. The chain combines TRBV12-3 or TRBV12-4 with TRBJ1-2; 8 bases fit TRBD1. V shed 5 bases, J shed 6 bases, and the junction held 11 bases outside the gene matches. The CDR3 has 15 residues. CDR3 sequence reads: CASSLRWTGIDGYTF. The CDR3 region has the DNA TGTGCCAGCAGTCTTCGTTGGACAGGGATAGATGGCTACACCTTC.

The V and J genes are TRBV6-5 and TRBJ2-7; 7 bases line up with TRBD2. Germline V gene lookup returns CDR1 MNHEY and CDR2 SVGAGI. The CDR3 has 15 amino acids. V was clipped by 2 bases and J by 1 base; unmatched bases: 5. DNA for the CDR3: TGTGCCAGCAGTTACAGTCCGGGAGGATCCTACGAGCAGTACTTC. Translation gives CASSYSPGGSYEQYF.

This clonotype showed up just a few times. The chain uses TRBV5-1 and TRBJ1-1; TRBD1 is a possible D gene (6 bases). The germline V gene encodes CDR1 SGHRS and CDR2 YFSETQ. CDR3 size: 16 residues. Trimming removed 0 bases at V and 0 bases at J, with 12 bases between. The CDR3 bases are TGCGCCAGCAGCTTGGGGGGGGCAGTCATGAACACTGAAGCTTTCTTT. Translated: CASSLGGAVMNTEAFF. The entire variable domain, with the rest obtained from reference TRBV5-1 and TRBJ1-1, is as follows: KAGVTQTPRYLIKTRGQQVTLSCSPISGHRSVSWYQQTPGQGLQFLFEYFSETQRNKGNFPGRFSGRQFSNSRSEMNVSTLELGDSALYLCASSLGGAVMNTEAFFGQGTRLTVV.

The sample holds a few counts of this clonotype. V gene TRBV5-1 combines with J gene TRBJ1-1, with D maybe TRBD1 (6 bases). Trimming pared 0 bases from V and 5 bases from J, leaving 11 bases between. The germline V gene has CDR1 SGHRS and CDR2 YFSETQ. The CDR3 contains 14 residues. The CDR3 nucleotides read TGCGCCAGCAGCTTGGGCCAGGGGCGAACTGAAGCTTTCTTT. Protein product: CASSLGQGRTEAFF.

The chain is built from TRBV5-6 and TRBJ1-2; 7 positions match TRBD1. This CDR3 spans 17 amino acids. Germline loops: CDR1 SGHDT, CDR2 YYEEEE. V gave up 2 bases and J gave up 5 bases; unmatched junction bases: 15. The CDR3 protein is CASSLRTGAYFSYGYTF. CDR3 nucleotide sequence: TGTGCCAGCAGCTTACGGACAGGAGCCTACTTCTCTTATGGCTACACCTTC. The full variable domain, completed using reference TRBV5-6 and TRBJ1-2, is DAGVTQSPTHLIKTRGQQVTLRCSPKSGHDTVSWYQQALGQGPQFIFQYYEEEERQRGNFPDRFSGHQFPNYSSELNVNALLLGDSALYLCASSLRTGAYFSYGYTFGSGTRLTVV.